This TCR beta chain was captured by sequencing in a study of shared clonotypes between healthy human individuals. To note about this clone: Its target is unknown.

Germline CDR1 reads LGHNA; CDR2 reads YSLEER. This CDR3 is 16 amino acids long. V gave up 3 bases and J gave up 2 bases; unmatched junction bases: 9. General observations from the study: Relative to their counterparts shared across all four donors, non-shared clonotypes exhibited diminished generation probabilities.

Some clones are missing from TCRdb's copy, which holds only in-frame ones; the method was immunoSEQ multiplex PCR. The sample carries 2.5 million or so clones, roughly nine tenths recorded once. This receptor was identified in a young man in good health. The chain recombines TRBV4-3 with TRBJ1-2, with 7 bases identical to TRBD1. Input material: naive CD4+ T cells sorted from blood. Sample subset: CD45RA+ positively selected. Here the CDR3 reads CASSQEPGGWNYGYTF. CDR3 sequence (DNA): TGCGCCAGCAGCCAGGAACCAGGGGGTTGGAACTATGGCTACACCTTC.